The clone carrying this T cell receptor (beta chain) was seen a few times. TCRdb fed the RT-PCR reads into MiXCR, producing one record per CDR3 protein. The table includes around 160,000 distinct CDR3 sequences, around 28% detected once. CDR3 length equals 15 residues. Trimming stripped 3 bases from V and 1 base from J, with 10 bases between. The sample comes from a study of patients and donors after allogeneic stem cell transplantation. The chain is built from TRBV12-3 or TRBV12-4 and TRBJ1-3; D call uncertain. The receptor's source is a human donor who was either an allogeneic HSCT recipient or a stem cell or donor lymphocyte infusion donor (not recorded which). It is not recorded whose cells these are; they may come from a transplant donor. Sequencing used blood, either unsorted or a sorted T cell fraction (not recorded which). CDR3 DNA: TGTGCCAGCAGTTTCCGTCGGTTATCTGGAAACACCATATATTTT. Residues: CASSFRRLSGNTIYF.